This T cell receptor beta chain was sequenced for a study of T-cell reconstitution after alpha-beta-depleted transplantation in children. Germline V lookup: CDR1 DFQATT, CDR2 SNEGSKA (reference sequence). The CDR3 has 16 residues. The ends lost 0 bases at V and 3 bases at J; junction bases unmatched: 3. Construction of the TCRbeta library involved unique molecular identifiers. TCRdb re-analysed the PCR reads in MiXCR, keeping a single row per CDR3 protein. Of 300,000 or so distinct CDR3 sequences in the sample, approximately 9.6% were seen once. There are a few counts of this clonotype. The origin of this receptor is a human donor who donated a stem cell graft to a child with SCID. Here the sequenced sample was PBMCs from the stem cell graft donor, taken from the stem cell graft. The chain joins TRBV20-1 to TRBJ2-1; 12 positions match TRBD1. The CDR3 DNA reads TGCAGTGCTAGAGACCGGGACAGGGGGCTCTACAATGAGCAGTTCTTC. It is translated as CSARDRDRGLYNEQFF.